This is a list of T cell receptor beta chains from one sample in a study of blood T cell repertoires in COVID-19. Method: immunoSEQ multiplex PCR; TCRdb's copy keeps in-frame clones and lacks some. This table holds around 110,000 clones, 86% found once. The material sequenced was peripheral blood. The source is a man between 35 and 55 years old with acute or convalescent COVID-19. The CDR3 runs from the conserved cysteine through the conserved F or W. The order of the fields is D gene, V gene, J gene, clone size, CDR3 DNA, CDR3 protein. The D gene is left open where the match is weak. Clone size is not always given. Where it is, it says once, few, many or a class for expanded clones.

TRBD1	TRBV5-5	TRBJ2-7	.	TGTGCCAGCACCCGGACAGGGGACTCCTACGAGCAGTACTTC	CASTRTGDSYEQYF
.	TRBV5-4	TRBJ2-4	.	TGTGCCAGCAGCTTGGACGGGGGTACCAAAAACATTCAGTACTTC	CASSLDGGTKNIQYF
TRBD1	TRBV4-1	TRBJ2-3	.	TGCGCCAGCAGCCATCAGTCGGGACAGGGGGCCACAGATACGCAGTATTTT	CASSHQSGQGATDTQYF
TRBD1	TRBV24-1	TRBJ2-1	few	TGTGCCACCAGTGCAACGTCATACAGGGGAACTACCCCTAATGAGCAGTTCTTC	CATSATSYRGTTPNEQFF
.	TRBV7-2	TRBJ1-5	.	TGTGCCAGCAGCTTAAGGCCAGGAGCGGGACAGCCCCAGCATTTT	CASSLRPGAGQPQHF
TRBD1	TRBV28	TRBJ1-5	few	TGTGCCAGCAGTTTAAGGGACAGGGACACCTCGCCCCAGCATTTT	CASSLRDRDTSPQHF
TRBD2	TRBV3-1/TRBV3-2	TRBJ2-7	.	TGTGCCAGCAGCCATGCAGCGGGGTACCCCAACTACGAGCAGTACTTC	CASSHAAGYPNYEQYF
.	TRBV11-3	TRBJ1-1	.	TGTGCCAGTCGCGGAGGGAACACTGAAGCTTTCTTT	CASRGGNTEAFF
TRBD2	TRBV10-3	TRBJ2-5	.	TGTGCCATCAGTGTTCGCGGGGGGCTTATTGAGACCCAGTACTTC	CAISVRGGLIETQYF
TRBD1	TRBV30	TRBJ1-5	once	TGTGCCTGGAGTCCCGGGACAGCTAGCAATCAGCCCCAGCATTTT	CAWSPGTASNQPQHF
TRBD2	TRBV3-1/TRBV3-2	TRBJ2-2	.	TGTGCCAGCAGCCAAGATCAAACGGGGGGGCTCACCGGGGAGCTGTTTTTT	CASSQDQTGGLTGELFF
.	TRBV4-1	TRBJ2-2	.	TGCGCCAGCAGCCAAGATCTAGACAGATACACCGGGGAGCTGTTTTTT	CASSQDLDRYTGELFF
TRBD2	TRBV11-3	TRBJ2-2	once	TGTGCCAGCAGCTTACGGGAGGCCGGGGAGCTGTTTTTT	CASSLREAGELFF
.	TRBV7-9	TRBJ1-3	.	TGTGCCAGCAGCAGTGGGCCTTCTGGAAACACCATATATTTT	CASSSGPSGNTIYF
TRBD1	TRBV9	TRBJ1-3	.	TGTGCCAGCAGCGGGACAGGGACTGGAAACACCATATATTTT	CASSGTGTGNTIYF
.	TRBV7-2	TRBJ1-1	few	TGTGCCAGCAGTTTGAACAGGGTCGCCACTGAAGCTTTCTTT	CASSLNRVATEAFF
.	TRBV30	TRBJ2-3	.	TGTGCCTGGAGTGTATTGACTAGATGGAGCACAGATACGCAGTATTTT	CAWSVLTRWSTDTQYF